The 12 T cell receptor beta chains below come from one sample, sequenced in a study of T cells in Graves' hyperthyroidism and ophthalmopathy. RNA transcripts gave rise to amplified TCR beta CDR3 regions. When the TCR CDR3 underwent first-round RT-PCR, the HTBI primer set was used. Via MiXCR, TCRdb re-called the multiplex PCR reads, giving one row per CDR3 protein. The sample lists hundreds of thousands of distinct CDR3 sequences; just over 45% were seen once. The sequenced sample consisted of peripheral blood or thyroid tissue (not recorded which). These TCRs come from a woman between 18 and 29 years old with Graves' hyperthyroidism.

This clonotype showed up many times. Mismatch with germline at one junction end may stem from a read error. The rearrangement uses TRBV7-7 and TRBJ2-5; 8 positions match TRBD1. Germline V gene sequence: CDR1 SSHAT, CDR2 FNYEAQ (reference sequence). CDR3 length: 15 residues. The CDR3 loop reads CASSLGGQAQETQYF. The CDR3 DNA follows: TGTGCTAGCAGCTTAGGGGGACAGGCTCAAGAGACCCAGTACTTC.

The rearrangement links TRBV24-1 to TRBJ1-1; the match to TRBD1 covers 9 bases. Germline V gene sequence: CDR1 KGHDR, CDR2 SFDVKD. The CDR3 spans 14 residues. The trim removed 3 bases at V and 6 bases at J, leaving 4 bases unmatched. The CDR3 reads CATSDGQGSAEAFF. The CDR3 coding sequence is TGTGCCACCAGTGATGGACAGGGGAGCGCTGAAGCTTTCTTT.

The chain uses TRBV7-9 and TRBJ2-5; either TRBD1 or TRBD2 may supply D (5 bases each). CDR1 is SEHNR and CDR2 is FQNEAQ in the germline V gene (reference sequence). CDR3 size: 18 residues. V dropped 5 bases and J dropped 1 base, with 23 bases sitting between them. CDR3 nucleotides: TGTGCCAGCAGCCAAGCCGGGGTCCGTGGGGCCGGCCAAGAGACCCAGTACTTC. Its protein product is CASSQAGVRGAGQETQYF.

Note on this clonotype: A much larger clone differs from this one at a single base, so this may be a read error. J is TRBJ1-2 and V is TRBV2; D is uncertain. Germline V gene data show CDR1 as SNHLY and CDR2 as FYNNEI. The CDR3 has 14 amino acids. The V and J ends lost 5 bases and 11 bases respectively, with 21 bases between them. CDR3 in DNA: TGTGCCAGCAGTTTACGATCCAATAGCGCGGATTACACCTTC. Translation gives CASSLRSNSADYTF.

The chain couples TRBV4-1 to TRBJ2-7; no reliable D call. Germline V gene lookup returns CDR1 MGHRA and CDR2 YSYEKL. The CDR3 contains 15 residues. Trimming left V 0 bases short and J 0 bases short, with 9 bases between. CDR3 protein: CASSQDGTSSYEQYF. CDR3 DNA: TGCGCCAGCAGCCAAGACGGAACATCCTCCTACGAGCAGTACTTC.

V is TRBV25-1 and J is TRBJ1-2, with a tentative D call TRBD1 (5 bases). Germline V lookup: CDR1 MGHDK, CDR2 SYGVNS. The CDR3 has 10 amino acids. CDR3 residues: CATASYGYTF. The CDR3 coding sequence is TGTGCGACAGCCTCCTATGGCTACACCTTC.

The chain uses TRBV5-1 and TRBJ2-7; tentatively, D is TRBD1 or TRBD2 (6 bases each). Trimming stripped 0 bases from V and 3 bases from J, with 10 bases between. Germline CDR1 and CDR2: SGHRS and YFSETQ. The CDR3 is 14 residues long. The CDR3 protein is CASSLGGTLYEQYF. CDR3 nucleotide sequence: TGCGCCAGCAGCTTGGGCGGGACACTCTACGAGCAGTACTTC.

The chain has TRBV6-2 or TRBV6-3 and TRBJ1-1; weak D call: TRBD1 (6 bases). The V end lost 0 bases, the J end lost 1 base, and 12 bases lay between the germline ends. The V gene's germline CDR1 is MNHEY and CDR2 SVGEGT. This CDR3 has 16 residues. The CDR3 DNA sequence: TGTGCCAGCAGTTACTCGTTTCCAGGGGCGAACACTGAAGCTTTCTTT. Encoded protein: CASSYSFPGANTEAFF.

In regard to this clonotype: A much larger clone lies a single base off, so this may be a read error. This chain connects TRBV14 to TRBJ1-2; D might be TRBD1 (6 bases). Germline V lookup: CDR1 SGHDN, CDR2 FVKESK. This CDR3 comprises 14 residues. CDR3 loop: CASSQDRENYGCTF. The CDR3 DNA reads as TGTGCCAGCAGCCAGGACAGAGAGAACTATGGCTGCACCTTC.

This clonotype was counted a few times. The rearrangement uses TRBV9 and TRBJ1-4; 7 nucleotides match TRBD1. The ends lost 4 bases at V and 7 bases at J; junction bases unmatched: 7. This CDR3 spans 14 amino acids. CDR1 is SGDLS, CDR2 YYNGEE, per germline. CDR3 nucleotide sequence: TGTGCCAGCAGCCGACAGGGCCCTTCTGAAAAACTGTTTTTT. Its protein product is CASSRQGPSEKLFF.

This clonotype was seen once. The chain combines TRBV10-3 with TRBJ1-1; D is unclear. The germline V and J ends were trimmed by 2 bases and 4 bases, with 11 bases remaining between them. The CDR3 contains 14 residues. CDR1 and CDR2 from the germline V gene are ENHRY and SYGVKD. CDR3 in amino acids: CAISEGRTITEAFF. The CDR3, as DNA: TGTGCCATCAGTGAGGGAAGGACGATCACTGAAGCTTTCTTT.

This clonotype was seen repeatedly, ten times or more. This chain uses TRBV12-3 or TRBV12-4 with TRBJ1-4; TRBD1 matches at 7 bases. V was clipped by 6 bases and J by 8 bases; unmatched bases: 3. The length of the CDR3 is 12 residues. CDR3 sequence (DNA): TGTGCCAGCAGCGAACAGGGGGAAAAACTGTTTTTT. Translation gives CASSEQGEKLFF.